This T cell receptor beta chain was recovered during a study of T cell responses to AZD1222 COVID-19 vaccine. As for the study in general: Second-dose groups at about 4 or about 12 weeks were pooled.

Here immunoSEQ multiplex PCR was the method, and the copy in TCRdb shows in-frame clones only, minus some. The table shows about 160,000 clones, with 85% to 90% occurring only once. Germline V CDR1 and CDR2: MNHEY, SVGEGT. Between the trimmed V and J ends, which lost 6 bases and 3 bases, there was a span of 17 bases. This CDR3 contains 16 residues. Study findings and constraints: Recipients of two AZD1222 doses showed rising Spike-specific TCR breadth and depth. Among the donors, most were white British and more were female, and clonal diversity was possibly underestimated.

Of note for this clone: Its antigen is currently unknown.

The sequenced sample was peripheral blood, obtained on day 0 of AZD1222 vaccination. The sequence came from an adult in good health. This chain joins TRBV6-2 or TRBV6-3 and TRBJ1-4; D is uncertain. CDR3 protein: CASSPEHRVANEKLFF. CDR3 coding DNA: TGTGCCAGCAGCCCCGAGCACCGGGTAGCTAATGAAAAACTGTTTTTT.